Listed below are T cell receptor beta chains from one sample, sequenced in a study of blood T cell repertoires in COVID-19. TCRdb's copy holds only in-frame clones and misses some; the assay was immunoSEQ multiplex PCR. The sample has tens of thousands of clones; over 75% are singletons. The sequenced sample was peripheral blood. The receptors stem from a human donor in a cohort sampled during active COVID-19. CDR3s include the opening cysteine and the closing phenylalanine or tryptophan. Each record gives: V gene, D gene, clone size, J gene, CDR3 DNA, CDR3 protein. The D gene is left open where the match is weak. Clone size is given for some rows only: seen once, a few or many times, or a class if the clone is expanded.

TRBV10-3	.	once	TRBJ2-3	TGTGCCATCGGGCACGCCGAGGATACGCAGTATTTT	CAIGHAEDTQYF
TRBV2	.	.	TRBJ2-3	TGTGCCAGCAGTGTAAATTGGGGCGATACGCAGTATTTT	CASSVNWGDTQYF
TRBV13	TRBD2	.	TRBJ2-3	TGTGCCAGCAGCTTGGGACTAGCGGGGATCCACACAGATACGCAGTATTTT	CASSLGLAGIHTDTQYF
TRBV12-3/TRBV12-4	.	.	TRBJ2-7	TGTGCCAGCAGTACAGGGTACTTGGACGAGCAGTACTTC	CASSTGYLDEQYF
TRBV5-5	TRBD2	.	TRBJ2-7	TGTGCCAGCAGCGCGGGACTAGCGGGAGCTTACGAGCAGTACTTC	CASSAGLAGAYEQYF
TRBV28	.	.	TRBJ2-1	TGTGCCAGCAGGGGGGCCGTCAATGAGCAGTTCTTC	CASRGAVNEQFF
TRBV2	.	.	TRBJ1-2	TGTGCCAGCAGGGCAGGGGAAGGCTATGGCTACACCTTC	CASRAGEGYGYTF
TRBV30	.	.	TRBJ1-5	TGTGCCTGGAGTCCCGGGACTCCGCAGGGGCCCCAGCATTTT	CAWSPGTPQGPQHF
TRBV30	TRBD1	.	TRBJ2-7	TGTGCCTGGGGTCGGGGACAGAGCTACGAGCAGTACTTC	CAWGRGQSYEQYF
TRBV7-9	TRBD1	once	TRBJ1-4	TGTGCCAGCAGCCGGTTCCGGGACAGGGTTGAAAAACTGTTTTTT	CASSRFRDRVEKLFF
TRBV30	.	.	TRBJ2-3	TGTGCCTGGAGTGTAGGCGGCGCTACGCAGTATTTT	CAWSVGGATQYF
TRBV2	.	.	TRBJ1-1	TGTGCCAGCAGATTTGGGCTGGACACTGAAGCTTTCTTT	CASRFGLDTEAFF
TRBV7-2	.	.	TRBJ2-1	TGTGCCAGCAGCTGGACGGGGGAGACCTACAATGAGCAGTTCTTC	CASSWTGETYNEQFF
TRBV30	.	.	TRBJ2-5	TGTGCCTGGAGTGTATTTGGCCGGTTACGGCTAGCACAAGAGACCCAGTACTTC	CAWSVFGRLRLAQETQYF
TRBV7-8	TRBD1	.	TRBJ1-2	TGTGCCAGCAGCTTAACAGGGGGCGCTTCGGGCGGCTACACCTTC	CASSLTGGASGGYTF
TRBV6-4	TRBD2	.	TRBJ2-5	TGTGCCAGCAGTGACTCCCGACAGGACCTGGCGGGAGGGCGGGTGACCCAGTACTTC	CASSDSRQDLAGGRVTQYF
TRBV5-4	.	.	TRBJ2-7	TGTGCCAGCAGCTCGACAGGTTCTTACGAGCAGTACTTC	CASSSTGSYEQYF
TRBV4-3	.	.	TRBJ2-2	TGCGCCAGCAGCCTAAAAGCCCCTAGCGAGCAGTACACCGGGGAGCTGTTTTTT	CASSLKAPSEQYTGELFF
TRBV7-9	.	.	TRBJ1-5	TGTGCCAGCAGCCCCCCCGGGTCCCAGCCCCAGCATTTT	CASSPPGSQPQHF
TRBV7-3	TRBD1	once	TRBJ1-1	TGTGCCAGCAGCCTCCAGGGGGTCCCGAACACTGAAGCTTTCTTT	CASSLQGVPNTEAFF
TRBV6-2/TRBV6-3	.	.	TRBJ2-7	TGTGCCAGCAGTTACGGGGGCCCCTTTACCGAGCAGTACTTC	CASSYGGPFTEQYF
TRBV2	TRBD1	.	TRBJ2-5	TGTGCCAGCACCGAGGGACAGGGCGGAAAGACCCAGTACTTC	CASTEGQGGKTQYF
TRBV4-3	TRBD2	.	TRBJ2-7	TGCGCCAGCAGCCGGGGGCGGGAGGGCTACCACGAGCAGTACTTC	CASSRGREGYHEQYF
TRBV27	TRBD1	.	TRBJ1-1	TGTGCCAGCAGCATCTGGACAGGGAATAGAGAAGCTTTCTTT	CASSIWTGNREAFF
TRBV7-9	.	.	TRBJ2-1	TGTGCCAGCAGCTTAGAGAGGGAGCCGGAATACAATGAGCAGTTCTTC	CASSLEREPEYNEQFF
TRBV7-9	.	.	TRBJ2-6	TGTGCCAGCAGCTTAGCGGGCAGCTCTGGGGCCAACGTCCTGACTTTC	CASSLAGSSGANVLTF
TRBV19	.	few	TRBJ2-7	TGTGCCAGTAGTCCGAGCCCCTCCTACGAGCAGTACTTC	CASSPSPSYEQYF
TRBV7-8	TRBD1	.	TRBJ1-5	TGTGCCAGCAGCTTAGCAGACAGGGGAGTATTTGGTGTTCGCAATCAGCCCCAGCATTTT	CASSLADRGVFGVRNQPQHF
TRBV30	TRBD1	.	TRBJ1-1	TGTGCCTGGAGTGTACTCGGGACAGGGTGGGTGGAAGCTTTCTTT	CAWSVLGTGWVEAFF
TRBV3-1/TRBV3-2	TRBD2	few	TRBJ2-7	TGTGCCAGCAGCCAACTCCCTCCTAGCGGGGGGGTCTCCTACGAGCAGTACTTC	CASSQLPPSGGVSYEQYF
TRBV5-1	TRBD1	.	TRBJ2-2	TGCGCCAGCAGCTTGGCGGACAGGGATGCCGGGGAGCTGTTTTTT	CASSLADRDAGELFF
TRBV24-1	TRBD2	.	TRBJ2-1	TGTGCCACCAGTGACCCTGGACTAGCGGGAGGCGGTGAGCAGTTCTTC	CATSDPGLAGGGEQFF
TRBV15	TRBD1	.	TRBJ2-7	TGTGCCACCAGCAGAGAGTCGACAGGGGGCGAGCAGTACTTC	CATSRESTGGEQYF
TRBV5-4	.	.	TRBJ1-1	TGTGCCAGTACAGGGTTGAACACTGAAGCTTTCTTT	CASTGLNTEAFF
TRBV4-3	.	.	TRBJ2-3	TGCGCCAGCAGCCAAGCGAGTCCGGGGAGCACAGATACGCAGTATTTT	CASSQASPGSTDTQYF
TRBV19	.	.	TRBJ1-2	TGTGCCAGTAGCCCCACAAGGGGCTATGGCTACACCTTC	CASSPTRGYGYTF
TRBV5-5	TRBD2	once	TRBJ2-5	TGTGCCAGCAGCTTGGTGACTAGCGGGAGTGGGGAGACCCAGTACTTC	CASSLVTSGSGETQYF
TRBV6-5	.	.	TRBJ1-4	TGTGCCAGCAGTTACTCCGGTTTTAATGAAAAACTGTTTTTT	CASSYSGFNEKLFF
TRBV9	TRBD1	few	TRBJ1-6	TGTGCCAGCAGCGCGAGGATTCAGGGGGTTTCACCCCTCCACTTT	CASSARIQGVSPLHF
TRBV19	.	.	TRBJ2-3	TGTGCCAGTAGTATTGACGGAGGAAGCACAGATACGCAGTATTTT	CASSIDGGSTDTQYF
TRBV14	TRBD1	.	TRBJ1-2	TGTGCCAGCAGCCAGGGAGGAACAGGGGTCGACTATGGCTACACCTTC	CASSQGGTGVDYGYTF
TRBV6-1	.	.	TRBJ2-1	TGTGCCAGCAGTGAAGCGGTTTGGGACAAGAACAATGAGCAGTTCTTC	CASSEAVWDKNNEQFF
TRBV25-1	.	.	TRBJ1-6	TGTGCCAGCAGTGAACGTAATCGGGGACACTTGCACTTT	CASSERNRGHLHF
TRBV5-1	TRBD1	.	TRBJ1-5	TGCGCCAGCAGCCCAGGCGGGGGACAGGTCGTATCAGCCCAGCATTTT	CASSPGGGQVVSAQHF
TRBV7-6	.	.	TRBJ1-5	TGTGCCAGCAGCTTAGCTGGGAGGGAGAGGGGTCAGCCCCAGCATTTT	CASSLAGRERGQPQHF
TRBV7-9	.	.	TRBJ2-1	TGTGCCAGCAGCGACAGAGTGGGTGAGCAGTTCTTC	CASSDRVGEQFF
TRBV12-3/TRBV12-4	.	.	TRBJ1-2	TGTGCCAGCAGCATGAGGTCTAACTATGGCTACACCTTC	CASSMRSNYGYTF
TRBV30	TRBD2	.	TRBJ2-2	TGTGCCAGAAGGACTAGCGGGAACACCGGGGAGCTGTTTTTT	CARRTSGNTGELFF
TRBV7-3	TRBD2	.	TRBJ2-3	TGTGCCAGCAGCCGGGGACTAAACACAGATACGCAGTATTTT	CASSRGLNTDTQYF
TRBV25-1	.	.	TRBJ1-2	TGTGCCAGCAGTGAATCGGGTGGCTACACCTTC	CASSESGGYTF
TRBV4-1	TRBD2	.	TRBJ2-7	TGCGCCAGCAGCCTATACCTTAGCGGGGGTTCCTACGAGCAGTACTTC	CASSLYLSGGSYEQYF
TRBV24-1	.	.	TRBJ1-1	TGTGCCACCATTGCCAGTGACTACACTGAAGCTTTCTTT	CATIASDYTEAFF
TRBV7-8	.	.	TRBJ1-5	TGTGCCAGCAGCTTAGTTTCGACAAGGCATGGTAATCAGCCCCAGCATTTT	CASSLVSTRHGNQPQHF
TRBV4-1	.	.	TRBJ1-1	TGCGCCAGCAGCCAACGGGGGAACACTGAAGCTTTCTTT	CASSQRGNTEAFF
TRBV18	.	.	TRBJ1-1	TGTGCCAGCTCTGAAAGCCGGGACACTGAAGCTTTCTTT	CASSESRDTEAFF